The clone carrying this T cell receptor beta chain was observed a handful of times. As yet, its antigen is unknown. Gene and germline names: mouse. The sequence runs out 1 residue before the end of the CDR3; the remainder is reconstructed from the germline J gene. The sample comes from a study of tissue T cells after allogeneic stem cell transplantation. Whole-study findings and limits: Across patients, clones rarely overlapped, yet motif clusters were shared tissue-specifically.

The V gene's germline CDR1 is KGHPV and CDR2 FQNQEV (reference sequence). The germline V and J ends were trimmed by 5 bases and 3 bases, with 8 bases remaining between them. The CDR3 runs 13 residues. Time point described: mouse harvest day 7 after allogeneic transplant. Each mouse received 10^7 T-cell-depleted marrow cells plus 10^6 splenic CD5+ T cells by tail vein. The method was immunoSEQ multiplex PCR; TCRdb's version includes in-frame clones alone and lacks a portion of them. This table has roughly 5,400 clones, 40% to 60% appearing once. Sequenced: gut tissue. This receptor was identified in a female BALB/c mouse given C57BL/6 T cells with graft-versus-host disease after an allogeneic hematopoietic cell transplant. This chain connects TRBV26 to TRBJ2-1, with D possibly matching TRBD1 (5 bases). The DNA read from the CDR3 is TGTGCCAGCAGTTTCGACAGCTATGCTGAGCAGTTC. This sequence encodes CASSFDSYAEQF. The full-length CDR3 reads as CASSFDSYAEQFF.